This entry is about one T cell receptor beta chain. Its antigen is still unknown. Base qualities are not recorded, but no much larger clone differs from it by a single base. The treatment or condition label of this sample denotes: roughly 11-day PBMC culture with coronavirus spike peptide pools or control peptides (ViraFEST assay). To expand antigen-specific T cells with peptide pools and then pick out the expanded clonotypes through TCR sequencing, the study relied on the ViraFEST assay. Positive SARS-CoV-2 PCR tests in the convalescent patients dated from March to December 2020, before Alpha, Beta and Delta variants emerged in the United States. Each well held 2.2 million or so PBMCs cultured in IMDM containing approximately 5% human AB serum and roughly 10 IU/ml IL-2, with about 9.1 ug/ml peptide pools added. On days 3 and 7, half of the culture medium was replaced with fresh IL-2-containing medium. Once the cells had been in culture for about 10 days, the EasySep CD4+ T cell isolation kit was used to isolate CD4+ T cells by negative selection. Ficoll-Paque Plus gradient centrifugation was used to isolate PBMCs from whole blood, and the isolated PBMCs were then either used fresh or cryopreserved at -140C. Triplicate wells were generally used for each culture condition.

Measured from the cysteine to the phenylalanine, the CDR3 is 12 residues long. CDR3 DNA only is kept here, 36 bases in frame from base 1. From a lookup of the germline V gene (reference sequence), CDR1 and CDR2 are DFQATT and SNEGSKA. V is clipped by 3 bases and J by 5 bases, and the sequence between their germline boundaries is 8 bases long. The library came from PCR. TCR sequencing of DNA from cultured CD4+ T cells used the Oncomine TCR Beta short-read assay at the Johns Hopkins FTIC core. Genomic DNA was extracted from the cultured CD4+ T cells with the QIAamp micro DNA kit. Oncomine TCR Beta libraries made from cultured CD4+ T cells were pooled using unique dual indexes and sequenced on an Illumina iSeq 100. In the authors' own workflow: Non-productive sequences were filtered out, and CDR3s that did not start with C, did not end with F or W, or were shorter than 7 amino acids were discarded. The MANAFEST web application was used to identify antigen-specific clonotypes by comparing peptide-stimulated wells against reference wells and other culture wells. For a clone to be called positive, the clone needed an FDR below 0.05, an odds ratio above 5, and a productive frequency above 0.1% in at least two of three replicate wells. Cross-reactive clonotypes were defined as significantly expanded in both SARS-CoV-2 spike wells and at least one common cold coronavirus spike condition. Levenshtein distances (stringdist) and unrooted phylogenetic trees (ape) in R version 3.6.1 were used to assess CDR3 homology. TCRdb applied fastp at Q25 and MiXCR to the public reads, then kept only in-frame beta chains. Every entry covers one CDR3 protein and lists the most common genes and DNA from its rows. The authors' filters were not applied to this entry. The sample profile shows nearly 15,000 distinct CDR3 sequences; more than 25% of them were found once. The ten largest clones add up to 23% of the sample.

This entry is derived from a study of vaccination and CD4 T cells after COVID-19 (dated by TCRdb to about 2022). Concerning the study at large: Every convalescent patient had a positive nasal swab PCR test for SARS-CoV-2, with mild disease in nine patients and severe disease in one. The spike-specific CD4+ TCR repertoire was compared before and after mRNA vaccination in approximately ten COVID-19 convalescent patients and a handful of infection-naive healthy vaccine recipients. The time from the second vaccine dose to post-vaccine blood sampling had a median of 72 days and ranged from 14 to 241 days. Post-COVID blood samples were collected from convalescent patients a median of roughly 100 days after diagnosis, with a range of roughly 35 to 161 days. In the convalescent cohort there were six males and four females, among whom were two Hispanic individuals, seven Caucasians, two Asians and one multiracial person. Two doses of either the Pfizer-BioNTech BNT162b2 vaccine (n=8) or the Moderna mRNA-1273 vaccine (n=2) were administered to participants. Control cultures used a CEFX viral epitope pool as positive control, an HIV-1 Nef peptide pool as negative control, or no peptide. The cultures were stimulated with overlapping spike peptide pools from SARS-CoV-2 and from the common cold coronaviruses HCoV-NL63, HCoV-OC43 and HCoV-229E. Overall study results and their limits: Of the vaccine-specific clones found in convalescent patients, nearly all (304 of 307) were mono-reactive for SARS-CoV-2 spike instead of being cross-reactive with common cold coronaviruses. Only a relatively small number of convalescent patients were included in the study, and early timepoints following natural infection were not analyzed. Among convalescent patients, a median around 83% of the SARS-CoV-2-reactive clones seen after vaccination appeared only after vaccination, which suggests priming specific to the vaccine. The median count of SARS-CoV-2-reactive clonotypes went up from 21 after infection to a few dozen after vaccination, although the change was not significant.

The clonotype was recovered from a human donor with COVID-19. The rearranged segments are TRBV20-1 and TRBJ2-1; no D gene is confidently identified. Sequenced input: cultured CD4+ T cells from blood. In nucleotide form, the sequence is TGCAGTGCTAGGCGCTCGAACAATGAGCAGTTCTTC. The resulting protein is CSARRSNNEQFF.